These 26 T cell receptor beta chains were all obtained from the same sample, sequenced in a study of blood T cell repertoires in COVID-19. The protocol was immunoSEQ multiplex PCR, while the TCRdb copy is restricted to in-frame clones and leaves out a portion. The table has approximately 530,000 clones, roughly 89% seen once; the top ten hold roughly 8.3%. What was sequenced was peripheral blood. The receptors originated from a woman aged 45-59 years with COVID-19, enrolled during active disease.

The chain combines TRBV27 with TRBJ2-3; 7 positions match TRBD2. J lost 0 bases, V lost 2 bases, and 5 bases had no gene match. The germline gives CDR1 MNHEY, CDR2 SMNVEV (reference sequence). This CDR3 is 16 amino acids long. DNA of the CDR3: TGTGCCAGCAGTTTAGGGGGGGTCGGTAGCACAGATACGCAGTATTTT. Protein: CASSLGGVGSTDTQYF.

The chain joins TRBV28 to TRBJ1-5, with TRBD1 as a possible D gene (5 bases). The CDR3 runs to 15 residues. CDR1 is MDHEN, CDR2 SYDVKM, per germline. V was cut by 1 base and J by 2 bases, with 9 bases left in between. This CDR3 is CASSLSGLGNQPQHF. CDR3 nucleotide sequence: TGTGCCAGCAGTTTATCAGGGCTGGGCAATCAGCCCCAGCATTTT. Full variable domain (rest looked up from reference TRBV28 and TRBJ1-5): DVKVTQSSRYLVKRTGEKVFLECVQDMDHENMFWYRQDPGLGLRLIYFSYDVKMKEKGDIPEGYSVSREKKERFSLILESASTNQTSMYLCASSLSGLGNQPQHFGDGTRLSIL.

This chain joins TRBV10-1 and TRBJ2-7; D possibly corresponds to TRBD2 (6 bases). The germline gives CDR1 WNHNN, CDR2 SYGVQD (reference sequence). This CDR3 region has 16 residues. Trimming shortened V by 2 bases and J by 6 bases, and 20 bases separated the two germline ends. The CDR3 DNA reads TGCGCCAGCAGTGAGCCTTCCCAACTAGCCATGAGCGAGCAGTACTTC. Translation gives CASSEPSQLAMSEQYF.

V and J are TRBV5-1 and TRBJ2-3; perhaps TRBD1 as D (5 bases). Between the trimmed V and J ends, which lost 4 bases and 6 bases, there was a span of 15 bases. Germline V gene data show CDR1 as SGHRS and CDR2 as YFSETQ. The CDR3 has 14 residues. In DNA, the CDR3 is TGCGCCAGCAGCGGGGCAGGGCAAGGGGATACGCAGTATTTT. Its protein is CASSGAGQGDTQYF.

The V call is TRBV10-3, the J call TRBJ1-1; D may be TRBD1 (5 bases). Per germline, CDR1 ENHRY and CDR2 SYGVKD. The CDR3 has 13 residues. The ends were cut back, 2 bases at V and 7 bases at J, with 11 bases in the middle. CDR3 loop: CAISEDRYFEAFF. The CDR3 nucleotides read TGTGCCATCAGTGAGGACAGATACTTTGAAGCTTTCTTT.

This clone was seen a single time. V gene TRBV30 combines with J gene TRBJ1-2; possibly TRBD1 for D (5 bases). Germline CDR1 GTSNPN, CDR2 SVGIG (reference sequence). Trimming left V 8 bases short and J 7 bases short, with 17 bases between. The CDR3 runs 12 residues. CDR3 amino acids: CALGHNHGGYTF. The CDR3, as DNA: TGTGCCCTGGGGCACAACCACGGTGGCTACACCTTC.

The CDR3 region is CASSRSGELFF. CDR3 DNA: TGTGCCAGCAGTAGGAGCGGGGAGCTGTTTTTT. V is TRBV6-5 and J is TRBJ2-2; no definite D call. In germline, CDR1 is MNHEY, CDR2 SVGAGI. Trimming took off 5 bases at V and 7 bases at J, with 5 bases between the two ends. The CDR3 is 11 residues long.

This chain joins TRBV27 and TRBJ2-7; TRBD2 matches at 10 bases. V lost 6 bases, J lost 7 bases, and 12 bases stayed unmatched. CDR3 length equals 15 residues. In germline, CDR1 is MNHEY, CDR2 SMNVEV (reference sequence). The CDR3 region has the DNA TGTGCCAGCAGCCGCACTAGCGGGGTGTTTCAAGAGCAGTACTTC. It specifies CASSRTSGVFQEQYF.

The chain has TRBV6-2 or TRBV6-3 and TRBJ1-5, with D uncertain. The CDR3 is 13 amino acids. V was shortened by 2 bases and J by 3 bases, with 5 bases between the two germline ends. CDR1 is MNHEY and CDR2 is SVGEGT in the germline V gene. CDR3 nucleotide sequence: TGTGCCAGCAGTTACGCGGCCAATCAGCCCCAGCATTTT. Protein: CASSYAANQPQHF.

This chain links TRBV5-5 with TRBJ1-3, with unresolved D. The CDR3 is made up of 16 amino acids. V dropped 4 bases and J dropped 0 bases, with 14 bases sitting between them. CDR1 is SGHKS and CDR2 is YYEKEE in the germline V gene (reference sequence). In DNA, the CDR3 is TGTGCCAGCAGCCCGGAACAGCCGAGCTCTGGAAACACCATATATTTT. It codes for CASSPEQPSSGNTIYF.

The chain is built from TRBV19 and TRBJ1-3; tentatively, D is TRBD1 (5 bases). Trimming pared 6 bases from V and 4 bases from J, leaving 7 bases between. This CDR3 is 12 amino acids long. Germline V gene lookup returns CDR1 LNHDA and CDR2 SQIVND (reference sequence). The CDR3 spells CASSYRGNTIYF. DNA for the CDR3: TGTGCCAGTAGCTACAGGGGAAACACCATATATTTT.

The V gene is TRBV2, the J gene TRBJ1-5; the match to TRBD1 covers 10 bases. The CDR3 runs 15 residues. V shed 2 bases and J 7 bases; nucleotides not matched to a gene: 5. Germline values: CDR1 SNHLY, CDR2 FYNNEI. CDR3 region: CASSEWDRGGQPQHF. The CDR3 DNA sequence: TGTGCCAGCAGTGAATGGGACAGGGGAGGGCAGCCCCAGCATTTT.

The chain uses TRBV7-3 and TRBJ1-1; TRBD1 might be the D (5 bases). The CDR3 has 14 amino acids. Germline CDR1 and CDR2: SGHTA and FQGTGA. Trimming removed 0 bases at V and 3 bases at J, with 8 bases between. CDR3 loop: CASSLTEGYTEAFF. In DNA form, the CDR3 reads TGTGCCAGCAGCTTAACGGAGGGGTACACTGAAGCTTTCTTT.

The chain uses TRBV3-1 (or the pseudogene TRBV3-2) and TRBJ1-2, with D possibly being TRBD1 (6 bases). The length of the CDR3 is 14 residues. In germline, CDR1 is LGHDT, CDR2 YNNKEL (reference sequence). V was pared by 5 bases and J by 8 bases, with 18 bases between. This CDR3 reads CASSLRGGRGGYTF. CDR3 DNA: TGTGCCAGCAGCTTGCGGGGGGGGCGCGGAGGCTACACCTTC.

This rearrangement joins TRBV20-1 to TRBJ2-2; D possibly corresponds to TRBD1 (6 bases). Deletions cut 3 bases from V and 5 bases from J, with 13 bases between. CDR3 length: 14 amino acids. In germline, CDR1 is DFQATT, CDR2 SNEGSKA (reference sequence). The CDR3 nucleotides are TGCAGTGCTAGTCCCGGGACACTTACCGGGGAGCTGTTTTTT. It encodes CSASPGTLTGELFF.

The gene calls are TRBV10-1 and TRBJ1-1, with TRBD1 as a possible D gene (6 bases). The V gene lost 6 bases and the J gene lost 5 bases, with 16 bases spanning the gap. There are 14 residues in the CDR3. The germline gives CDR1 WNHNN, CDR2 SYGVQD (reference sequence). The CDR3 DNA sequence: TGCGCCAGCAGCTTAGACAGGATGGGGACTGAAGCTTTCTTT. The encoded protein is CASSLDRMGTEAFF.

This clone was observed once. The chain has TRBV5-1 and TRBJ1-3; 9 bases agree with TRBD1. After removal of 0 bases from V and 4 bases from J, the junction contained 2 bases not matched to a gene. CDR1 and CDR2 (germline): SGHRS, YFSETQ. The CDR3 consists of 15 residues. The CDR3 bases are TGCGCCAGCAGCTTGGAGACAGGGGGAGGAAACACCATATATTTT. Translated, it gives CASSLETGGGNTIYF. Drawing the rest from reference TRBV5-1 and TRBJ1-3, the complete variable domain is KAGVTQTPRYLIKTRGQQVTLSCSPISGHRSVSWYQQTPGQGLQFLFEYFSETQRNKGNFPGRFSGRQFSNSRSEMNVSTLELGDSALYLCASSLETGGGNTIYFGEGSWLTVV.

The chain couples TRBV30 to TRBJ1-5, with D maybe TRBD1 (6 bases). V lost 0 bases and J lost 2, with 14 bases in between. Per the germline V gene, CDR1 is GTSNPN and CDR2 is SVGIG (reference sequence). CDR3 length: 16 residues. CDR3 DNA: TGTGCCTGGAGTGTACTCGGCAGGGGAGGCAATCAGCCCCAGCATTTT. Translation gives CAWSVLGRGGNQPQHF.

V and J are TRBV6-2 or TRBV6-3 and TRBJ1-1, with D maybe TRBD1 (5 bases). CDR1 and CDR2 from the germline V gene are MNHEY and SVGEGT. The CDR3 runs 12 residues. Deletions cut 5 bases from V and 12 bases from J, with 16 bases between. The CDR3 coding sequence is TGTGCCAGCAGTGGGGCAGGACGGAAGCCTTTCTTT. Amino acids: CASSGAGRKPFF.

This sequence joins TRBV6-6 and TRBJ2-7; 13 bases align to TRBD2. The ends lost 5 bases at V and 5 bases at J; junction bases unmatched: 6. Germline CDR1 reads MNHNY; CDR2 reads SVGAGI (reference sequence). The CDR3 runs 15 residues. The CDR3 reads CASSRGTSGVNEQYF. CDR3 nucleotide sequence: TGTGCCAGCAGTCGGGGGACTAGCGGGGTGAACGAGCAGTACTTC.

J is TRBJ2-3 and V is TRBV7-2; 7 nucleotides agree with TRBD2. Germline CDR1 and CDR2: SGHTA and FQGNSA. The CDR3 totals 16 residues. After removal of 5 bases from V and 2 bases from J, the junction contained 10 bases not matched to a gene. The CDR3 bases are TGTGCCAGCAGCCTTCAAGGCGGGGGATCCACAGATACGCAGTATTTT. Its translation is CASSLQGGGSTDTQYF.

This sequence joins TRBV15 and TRBJ1-3; D unresolved. CDR3 length: 18 residues. V lost 0 bases and J lost 0, with 15 bases in between. CDR1 and CDR2 (germline): LNHNV, YYDKDF (reference sequence). The CDR3 sequence is CATSRDPGKGYSGNTIYF. In nucleotides, the CDR3 is TGTGCCACCAGCAGAGATCCCGGGAAGGGTTACTCTGGAAACACCATATATTTT.

The V and J genes are TRBV30 and TRBJ1-2; D is possibly TRBD1 (5 bases). Germline CDR1 reads GTSNPN; CDR2 reads SVGIG (reference sequence). Trimming took off 0 bases at V and 4 bases at J, with 9 bases between the two ends. The length of the CDR3 is 13 residues. CDR3 nucleotide sequence: TGTGCCTGGAGTGTTTGGGGGGGCTATGGCTACACCTTC. It encodes CAWSVWGGYGYTF.

The V gene is TRBV28, the J gene TRBJ2-5; D is uncertain. Germline V gives CDR1 MDHEN, CDR2 SYDVKM. Trimming pared 6 bases from V and 5 bases from J, leaving 7 bases between. The CDR3 contains 11 residues. The DNA of the CDR3 is TGTGCCAGCAGCTCCGTGGAGACCCAGTACTTC. This codes for CASSSVETQYF.

This chain connects TRBV10-2 to TRBJ2-7, with D unclear. The V gene's germline CDR1 is WSHSY and CDR2 SAAADI. This CDR3 is 14 amino acids long. V was pared by 6 bases and J by 2 bases, with 14 bases between. The CDR3 region has the DNA TGCGCCAGCAGGACCCGAGACACCGCCTACGAGCAGTACTTC. Its translation is CASRTRDTAYEQYF.

On this clone itself: The same CDR3 is also encoded by other DNA sequences in this sample. The chain carries TRBV2 and TRBJ1-2; D is ambiguous. Per germline, CDR1 SNHLY and CDR2 FYNNEI. This CDR3 spans 12 amino acids. Trimming left V 5 bases short and J 3 bases short, with 7 bases between. CDR3 nucleotide sequence: TGTGCCAGCAGTCGGGAGTACTATGGCTACACCTTC. Its protein product is CASSREYYGYTF.